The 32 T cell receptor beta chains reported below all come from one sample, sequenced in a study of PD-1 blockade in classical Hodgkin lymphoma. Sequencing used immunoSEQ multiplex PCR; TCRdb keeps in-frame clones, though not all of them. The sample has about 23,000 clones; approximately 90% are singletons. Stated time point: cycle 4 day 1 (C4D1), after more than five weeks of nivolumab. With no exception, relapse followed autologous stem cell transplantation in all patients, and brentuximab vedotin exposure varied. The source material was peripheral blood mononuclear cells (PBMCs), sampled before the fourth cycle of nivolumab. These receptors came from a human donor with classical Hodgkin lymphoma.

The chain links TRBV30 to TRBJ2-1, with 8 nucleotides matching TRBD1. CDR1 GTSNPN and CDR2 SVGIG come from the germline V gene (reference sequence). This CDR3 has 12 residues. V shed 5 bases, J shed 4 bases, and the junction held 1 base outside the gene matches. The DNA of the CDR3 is TGTGCCTGGTGGGACAGGTACAATGAGCAGTTCTTC. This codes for CAWWDRYNEQFF.

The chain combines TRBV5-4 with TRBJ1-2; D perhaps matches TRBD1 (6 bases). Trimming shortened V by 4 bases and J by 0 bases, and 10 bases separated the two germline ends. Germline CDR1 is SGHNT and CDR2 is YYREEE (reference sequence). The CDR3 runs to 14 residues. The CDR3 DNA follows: TGTGCCAGCAGCGGACAGAATTCTAACTATGGCTACACCTTC. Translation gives CASSGQNSNYGYTF.

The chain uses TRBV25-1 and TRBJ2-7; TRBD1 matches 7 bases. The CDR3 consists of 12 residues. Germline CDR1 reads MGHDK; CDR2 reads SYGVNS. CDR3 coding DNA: TGTGCTTCCGGGACAGAACTCTACGAGCAGTACTTC. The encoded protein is CASGTELYEQYF.

CDR3 DNA: TGTGCCAGTAGTGCCTCCTGGACAGCCTACAATGAGCAGTTCTTC. Protein sequence: CASSASWTAYNEQFF. The rearrangement joins TRBV19 to TRBJ2-1, with D maybe TRBD1 (6 bases). The CDR3 is made up of 15 amino acids. Germline CDR1 is LNHDA and CDR2 is SQIVND (reference sequence). V lost 5 bases and J 2 bases, leaving 13 bases between the germline ends.

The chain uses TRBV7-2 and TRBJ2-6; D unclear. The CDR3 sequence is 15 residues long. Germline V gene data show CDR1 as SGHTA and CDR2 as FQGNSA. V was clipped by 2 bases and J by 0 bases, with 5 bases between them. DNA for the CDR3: TGTGCCAGCAGCTTAAAGCTCTCTGGGGCCAACGTCCTGACTTTC. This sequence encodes CASSLKLSGANVLTF. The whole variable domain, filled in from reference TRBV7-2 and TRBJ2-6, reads GAGVSQSPSNKVTEKGKDVELRCDPISGHTALYWYRQSLGQGLEFLIYFQGNSAPDKSGLPSDRFSAERTGGSVSTLTIQRTQQEDSAVYLCASSLKLSGANVLTFGAGSRLTVL.

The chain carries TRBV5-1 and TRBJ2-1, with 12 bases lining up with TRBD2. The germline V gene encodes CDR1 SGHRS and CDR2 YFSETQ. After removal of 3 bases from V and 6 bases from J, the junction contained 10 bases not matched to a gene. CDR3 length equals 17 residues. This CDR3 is CASSSDLAGGPLNEQFF. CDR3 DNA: TGCGCCAGCAGCTCGGATCTAGCGGGAGGGCCCCTCAATGAGCAGTTCTTC.

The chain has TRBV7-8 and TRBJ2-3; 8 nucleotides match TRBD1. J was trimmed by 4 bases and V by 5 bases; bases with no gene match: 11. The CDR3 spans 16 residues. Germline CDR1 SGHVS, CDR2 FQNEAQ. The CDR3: CASSATGTGKSDTQYF. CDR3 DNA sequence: TGTGCCAGCAGCGCGACCGGGACAGGCAAGTCAGATACGCAGTATTTT.

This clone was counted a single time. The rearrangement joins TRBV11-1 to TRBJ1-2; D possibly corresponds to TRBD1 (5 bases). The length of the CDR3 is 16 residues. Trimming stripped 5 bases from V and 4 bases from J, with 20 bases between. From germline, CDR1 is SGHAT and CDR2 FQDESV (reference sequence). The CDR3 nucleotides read TGTGCCAGCAGCCGCGGGGCTAAGGCTGGAACCTATGGCTACACCTTC. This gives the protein CASSRGAKAGTYGYTF.

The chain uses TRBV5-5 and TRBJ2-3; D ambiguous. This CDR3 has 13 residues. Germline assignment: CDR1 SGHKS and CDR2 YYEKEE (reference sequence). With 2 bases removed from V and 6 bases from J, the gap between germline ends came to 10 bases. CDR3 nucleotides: TGTGCCAGCAGCTTATTTGAGGAGGATACGCAGTATTTT. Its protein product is CASSLFEEDTQYF.

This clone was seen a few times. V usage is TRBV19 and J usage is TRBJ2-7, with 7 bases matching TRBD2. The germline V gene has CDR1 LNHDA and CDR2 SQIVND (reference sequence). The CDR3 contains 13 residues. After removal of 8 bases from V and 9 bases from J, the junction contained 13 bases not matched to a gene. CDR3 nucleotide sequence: TGTGCCAGTGGTAGAGGGCGGGAGAGTTTGCAGTACTTC. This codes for CASGRGRESLQYF.

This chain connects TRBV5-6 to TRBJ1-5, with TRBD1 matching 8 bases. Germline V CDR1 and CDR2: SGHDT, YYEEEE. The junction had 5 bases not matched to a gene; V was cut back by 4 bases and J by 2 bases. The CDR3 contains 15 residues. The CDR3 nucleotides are TGTGCCAGCAGCCAGACAGGGGCCCGCAATCAGCCCCAGCATTTT. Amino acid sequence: CASSQTGARNQPQHF. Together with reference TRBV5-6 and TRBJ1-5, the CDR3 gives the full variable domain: DAGVTQSPTHLIKTRGQQVTLRCSPKSGHDTVSWYQQALGQGPQFIFQYYEEEERQRGNFPDRFSGHQFPNYSSELNVNALLLGDSALYLCASSQTGARNQPQHFGDGTRLSIL.

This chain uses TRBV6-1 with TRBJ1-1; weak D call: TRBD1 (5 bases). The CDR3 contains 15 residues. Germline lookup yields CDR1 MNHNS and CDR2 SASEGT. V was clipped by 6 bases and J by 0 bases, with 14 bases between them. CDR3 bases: TGTGCCAGCAGGGACAATCCGACTATGAACACTGAAGCTTTCTTT. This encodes CASRDNPTMNTEAFF.

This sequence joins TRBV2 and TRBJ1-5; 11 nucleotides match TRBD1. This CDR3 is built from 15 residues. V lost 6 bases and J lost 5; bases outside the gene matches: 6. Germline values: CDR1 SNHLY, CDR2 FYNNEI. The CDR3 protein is CASRGTGGSDQPQHF. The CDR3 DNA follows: TGTGCCAGCAGAGGGACAGGGGGATCGGATCAGCCCCAGCATTTT.

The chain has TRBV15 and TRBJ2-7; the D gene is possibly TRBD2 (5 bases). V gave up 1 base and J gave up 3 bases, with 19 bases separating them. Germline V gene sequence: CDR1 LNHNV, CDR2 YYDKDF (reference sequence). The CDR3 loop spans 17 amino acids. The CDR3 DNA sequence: TGTGCCACCAGCAGAGCCTCCAGGCCGGGCGCGGGCTACGAGCAGTACTTC. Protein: CATSRASRPGAGYEQYF.

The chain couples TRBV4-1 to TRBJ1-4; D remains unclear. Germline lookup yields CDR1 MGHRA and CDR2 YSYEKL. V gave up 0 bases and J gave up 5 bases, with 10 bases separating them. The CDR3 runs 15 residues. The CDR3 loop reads CASSQETQENEKLFF. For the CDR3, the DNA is TGCGCCAGCAGCCAAGAGACCCAAGAGAATGAAAAACTGTTTTTT.

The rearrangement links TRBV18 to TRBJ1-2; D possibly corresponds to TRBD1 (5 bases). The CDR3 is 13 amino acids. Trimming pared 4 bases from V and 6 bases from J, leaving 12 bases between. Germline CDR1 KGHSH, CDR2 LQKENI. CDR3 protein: CASSRGPQDGYTF. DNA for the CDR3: TGTGCCAGCTCACGGGGCCCACAAGATGGCTACACCTTC.

Here the CDR3 DNA reads TGTGCCAGTAGTCGAAGAGTAACCTACGAGCAGTACTTC. Protein product: CASSRRVTYEQYF. This chain connects TRBV19 to TRBJ2-7, with D unresolved. The germline CDR1 and CDR2 sequences are LNHDA and SQIVND (reference sequence). CDR3 length: 13 residues. Trimming took 5 bases from V and 2 from J, leaving 10 bases between them.

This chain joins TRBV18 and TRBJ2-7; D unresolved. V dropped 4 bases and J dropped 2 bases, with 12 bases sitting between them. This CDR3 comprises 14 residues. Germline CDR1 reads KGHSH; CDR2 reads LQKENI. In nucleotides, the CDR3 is TGTGCCAGCTCACGAGGTGCGGCTACCTACGAGCAGTACTTC. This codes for CASSRGAATYEQYF. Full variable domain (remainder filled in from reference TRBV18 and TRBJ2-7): NAGVMQNPRHLVRRRGQEARLRCSPMKGHSHVYWYRQLPEEGLKFMVYLQKENIIDESGMPKERFSAEFPKEGPSILRIQQVVRGDSAAYFCASSRGAATYEQYFGPGTRLTVT.

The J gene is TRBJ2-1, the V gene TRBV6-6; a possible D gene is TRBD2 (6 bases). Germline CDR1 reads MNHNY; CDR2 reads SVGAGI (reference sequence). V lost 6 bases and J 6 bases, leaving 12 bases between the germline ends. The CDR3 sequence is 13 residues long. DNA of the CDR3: TGTGCCAGCAGCCGGGACTTTCCCAATGAGCAGTTCTTC. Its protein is CASSRDFPNEQFF.

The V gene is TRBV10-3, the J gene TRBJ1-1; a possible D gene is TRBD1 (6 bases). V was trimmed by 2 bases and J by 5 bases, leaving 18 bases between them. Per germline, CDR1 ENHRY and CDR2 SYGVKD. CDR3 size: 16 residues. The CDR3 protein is CAISEPTLQGRTEAFF. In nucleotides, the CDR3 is TGTGCCATCAGTGAGCCGACACTACAGGGTCGGACTGAAGCTTTCTTT.

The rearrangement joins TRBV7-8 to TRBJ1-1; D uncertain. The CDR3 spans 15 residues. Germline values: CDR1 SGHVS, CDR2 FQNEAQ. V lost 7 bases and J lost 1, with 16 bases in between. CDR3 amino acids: CASTYLLGRNTEAFF. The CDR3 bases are TGTGCCAGCACGTATTTGTTGGGCCGGAACACTGAAGCTTTCTTT.

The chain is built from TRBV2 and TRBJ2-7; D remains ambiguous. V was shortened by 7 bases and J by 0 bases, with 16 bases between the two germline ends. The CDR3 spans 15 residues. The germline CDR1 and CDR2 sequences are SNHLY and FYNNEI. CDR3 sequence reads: CASTEQPWSSYEQYF. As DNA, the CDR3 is TGTGCCAGCACCGAACAGCCCTGGAGCTCCTACGAGCAGTACTTC.

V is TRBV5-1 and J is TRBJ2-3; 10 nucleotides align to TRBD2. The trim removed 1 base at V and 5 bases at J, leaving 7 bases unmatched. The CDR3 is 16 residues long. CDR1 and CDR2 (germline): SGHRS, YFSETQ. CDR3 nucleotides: TGCGCCAGCAGCTTGCTAGCGGGGGCTTCCCTAGATACGCAGTATTTT. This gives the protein CASSLLAGASLDTQYF.

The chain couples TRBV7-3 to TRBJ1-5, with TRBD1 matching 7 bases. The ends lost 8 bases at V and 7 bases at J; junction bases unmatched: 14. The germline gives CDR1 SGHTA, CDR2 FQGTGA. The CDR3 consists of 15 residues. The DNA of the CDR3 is TGTGCCAGCGGACCCATTGGAGGGGGCAGACAGCCCCAGCATTTT. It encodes CASGPIGGGRQPQHF.

CDR3 sequence: CASSLRAGIGANVLTF. CDR3 nucleotide sequence: TGTGCCAGCAGCTTAAGGGCAGGGATTGGGGCCAACGTCCTGACTTTC. The chain uses TRBV7-9 and TRBJ2-6; tentative D call: TRBD1 (5 bases). V dropped 2 bases and J dropped 3 bases, with 11 bases sitting between them. Per germline, CDR1 SEHNR and CDR2 FQNEAQ (reference sequence). This CDR3 is built from 16 residues.

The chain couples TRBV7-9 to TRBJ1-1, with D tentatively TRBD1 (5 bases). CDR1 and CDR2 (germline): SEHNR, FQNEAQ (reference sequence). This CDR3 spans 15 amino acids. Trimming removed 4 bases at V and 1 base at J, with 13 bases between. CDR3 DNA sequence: TGTGCCAGCAGCTCCGGGGTGGGACCGAACACTGAAGCTTTCTTT. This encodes CASSSGVGPNTEAFF. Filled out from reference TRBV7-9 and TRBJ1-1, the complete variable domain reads DTGVSQNPRHKITKRGQNVTFRCDPISEHNRLYWYRQTLGQGPEFLTYFQNEAQLEKSRLLSDRFSAERPKGSFSTLEIQRTEQGDSAMYLCASSSGVGPNTEAFFGQGTRLTVV.

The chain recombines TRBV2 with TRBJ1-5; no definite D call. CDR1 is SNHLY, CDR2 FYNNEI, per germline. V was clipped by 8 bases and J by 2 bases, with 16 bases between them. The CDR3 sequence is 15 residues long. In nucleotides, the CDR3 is TGTGCCAGCTCCCGGGAGGGCAGCCGCAATCAGCCCCAGCATTTT. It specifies CASSREGSRNQPQHF.

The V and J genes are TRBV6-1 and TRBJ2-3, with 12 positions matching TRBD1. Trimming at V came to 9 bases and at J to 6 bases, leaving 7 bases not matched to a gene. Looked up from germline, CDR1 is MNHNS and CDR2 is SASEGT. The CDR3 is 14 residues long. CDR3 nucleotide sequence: TGTGCCAGTAGCGGGACAGGGGGCTCCGATACGCAGTATTTT. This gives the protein CASSGTGGSDTQYF.

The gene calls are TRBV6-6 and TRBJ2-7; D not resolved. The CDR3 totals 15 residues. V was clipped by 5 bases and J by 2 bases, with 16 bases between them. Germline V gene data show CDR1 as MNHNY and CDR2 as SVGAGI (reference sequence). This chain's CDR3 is CASSQLSISAYEQYF. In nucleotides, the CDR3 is TGTGCCAGCAGTCAACTTAGTATCTCGGCCTACGAGCAGTACTTC.

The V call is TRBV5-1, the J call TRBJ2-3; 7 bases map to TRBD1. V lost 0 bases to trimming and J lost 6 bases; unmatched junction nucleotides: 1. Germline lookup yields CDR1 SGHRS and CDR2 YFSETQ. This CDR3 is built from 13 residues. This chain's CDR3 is CASSLDRGDTQYF. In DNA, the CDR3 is TGCGCCAGCAGCTTGGACAGGGGTGATACGCAGTATTTT. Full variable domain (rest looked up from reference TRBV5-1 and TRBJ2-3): KAGVTQTPRYLIKTRGQQVTLSCSPISGHRSVSWYQQTPGQGLQFLFEYFSETQRNKGNFPGRFSGRQFSNSRSEMNVSTLELGDSALYLCASSLDRGDTQYFGPGTRLTVL.

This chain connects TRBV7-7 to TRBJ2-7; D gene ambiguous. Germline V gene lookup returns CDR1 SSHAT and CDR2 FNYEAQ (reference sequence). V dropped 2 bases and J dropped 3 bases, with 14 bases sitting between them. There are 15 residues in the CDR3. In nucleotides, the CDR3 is TGTGCCAGCAGCTTAAGTCGGTCATCGGGCTACGAGCAGTACTTC. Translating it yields CASSLSRSSGYEQYF. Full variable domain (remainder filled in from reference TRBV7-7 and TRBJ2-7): GAGVSQSPRYKVTKRGQDVTLRCDPISSHATLYWYQQALGQGPEFLTYFNYEAQPDKSGLPSDRFSAERPEGSISTLTIQRTEQRDSAMYRCASSLSRSSGYEQYFGPGTRLTVT.

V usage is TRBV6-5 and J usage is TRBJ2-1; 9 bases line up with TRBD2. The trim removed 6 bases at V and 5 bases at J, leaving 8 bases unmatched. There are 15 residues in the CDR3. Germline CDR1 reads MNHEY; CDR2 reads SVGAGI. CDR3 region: CASRLAGAGDNEQFF. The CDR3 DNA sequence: TGTGCCAGCAGATTAGCGGGGGCTGGGGACAATGAGCAGTTCTTC.